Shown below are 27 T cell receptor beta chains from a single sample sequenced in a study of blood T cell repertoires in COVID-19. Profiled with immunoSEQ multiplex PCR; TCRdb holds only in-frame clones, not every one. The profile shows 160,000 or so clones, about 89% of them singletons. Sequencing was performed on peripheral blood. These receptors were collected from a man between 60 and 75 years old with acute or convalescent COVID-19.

CDR3 residues: CASSLKLAGGQGDTQYF. In DNA form, the CDR3 reads TGTGCCAGCAGCTTAAAGCTAGCGGGGGGGCAAGGAGATACGCAGTATTTT. The chain employs TRBV7-2 and TRBJ2-3; 12 bases agree with TRBD2. The CDR3 has 17 amino acids. With V trimmed by 2 bases and J by 5 bases, 8 bases remained unmatched. Germline CDR1 SGHTA, CDR2 FQGNSA. The full variable domain, rest sourced from reference TRBV7-2 and TRBJ2-3, is GAGVSQSPSNKVTEKGKDVELRCDPISGHTALYWYRQSLGQGLEFLIYFQGNSAPDKSGLPSDRFSAERTGGSVSTLTIQRTQQEDSAVYLCASSLKLAGGQGDTQYFGPGTRLTVL.

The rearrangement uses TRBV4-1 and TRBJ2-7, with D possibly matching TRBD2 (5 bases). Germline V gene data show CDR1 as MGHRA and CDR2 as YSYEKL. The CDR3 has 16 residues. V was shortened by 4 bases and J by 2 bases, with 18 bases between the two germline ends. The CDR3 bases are TGCGCCAGCAGCCCGTCGACCGGGATTTTGACCTACGAGCAGTACTTC. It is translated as CASSPSTGILTYEQYF.

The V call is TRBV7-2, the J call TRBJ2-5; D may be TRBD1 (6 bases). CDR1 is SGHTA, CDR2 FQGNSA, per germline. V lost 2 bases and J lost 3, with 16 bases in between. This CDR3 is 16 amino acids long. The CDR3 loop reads CASSLNSWGLKETQYF. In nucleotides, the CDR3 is TGTGCCAGCAGCTTAAATTCGTGGGGGCTAAAAGAGACCCAGTACTTC.

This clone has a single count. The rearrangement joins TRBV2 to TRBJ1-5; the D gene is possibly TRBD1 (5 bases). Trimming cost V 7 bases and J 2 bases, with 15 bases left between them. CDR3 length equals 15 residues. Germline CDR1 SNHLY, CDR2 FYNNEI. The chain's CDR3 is CASTSDSLGNQPQHF. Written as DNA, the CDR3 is TGTGCCAGCACGTCCGACAGTTTAGGCAATCAGCCCCAGCATTTT. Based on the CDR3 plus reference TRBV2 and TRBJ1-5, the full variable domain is EPEVTQTPSHQVTQMGQEVILRCVPISNHLYFYWYRQILGQKVEFLVSFYNNEISEKSEIFDDQFSVERPDGSNFTLKIRSTKLEDSAMYFCASTSDSLGNQPQHFGDGTRLSIL.

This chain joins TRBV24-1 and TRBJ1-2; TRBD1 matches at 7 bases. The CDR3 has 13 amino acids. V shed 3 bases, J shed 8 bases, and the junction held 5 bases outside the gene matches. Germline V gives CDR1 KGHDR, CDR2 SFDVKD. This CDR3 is CATSDRQGWGYTF. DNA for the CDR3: TGTGCCACCAGTGATAGACAGGGTTGGGGCTACACCTTC.

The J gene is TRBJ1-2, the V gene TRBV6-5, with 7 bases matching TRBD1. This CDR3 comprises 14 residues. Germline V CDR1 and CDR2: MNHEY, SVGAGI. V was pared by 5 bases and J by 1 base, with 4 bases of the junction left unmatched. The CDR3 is CASSTRDSNYGYTF. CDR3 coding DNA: TGTGCCAGCAGTACCCGGGACAGTAACTATGGCTACACCTTC.

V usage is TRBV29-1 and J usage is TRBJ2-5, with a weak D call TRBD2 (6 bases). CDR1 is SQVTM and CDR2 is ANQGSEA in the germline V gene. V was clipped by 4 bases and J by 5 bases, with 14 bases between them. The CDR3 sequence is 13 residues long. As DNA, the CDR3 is TGCAGCGTTGGGGGACTGGGCGGGGAGACCCAGTACTTC. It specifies CSVGGLGGETQYF.

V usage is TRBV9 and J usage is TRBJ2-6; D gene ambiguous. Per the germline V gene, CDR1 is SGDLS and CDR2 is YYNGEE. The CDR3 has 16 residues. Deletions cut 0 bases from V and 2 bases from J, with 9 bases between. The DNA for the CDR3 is TGTGCCAGCAGCGTAGATCTCAGGACTGGGGCCAACGTCCTGACTTTC. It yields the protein CASSVDLRTGANVLTF.

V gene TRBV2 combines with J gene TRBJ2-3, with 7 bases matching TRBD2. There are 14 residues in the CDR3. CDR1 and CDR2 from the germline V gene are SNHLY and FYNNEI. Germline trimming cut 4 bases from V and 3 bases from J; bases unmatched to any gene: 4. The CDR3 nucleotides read TGTGCCAGCAGTGCGGGGGGTGGGACAGATACGCAGTATTTT. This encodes CASSAGGGTDTQYF.

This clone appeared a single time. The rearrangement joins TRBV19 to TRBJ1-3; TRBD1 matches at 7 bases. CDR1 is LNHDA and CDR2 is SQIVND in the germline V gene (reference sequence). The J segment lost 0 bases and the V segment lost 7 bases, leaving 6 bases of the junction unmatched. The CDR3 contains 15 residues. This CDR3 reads CASKGDRFSGNTIYF. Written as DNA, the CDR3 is TGTGCCAGTAAGGGGGACAGATTCTCTGGAAACACCATATATTTT.

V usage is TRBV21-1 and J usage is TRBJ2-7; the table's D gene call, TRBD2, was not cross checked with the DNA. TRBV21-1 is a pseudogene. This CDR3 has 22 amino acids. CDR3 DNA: TGTACCAGCAGCAAAGTGAACGAGAGGGGGACTAGCGGCCCCCTAAACGAATACGAGCAGTACTTC. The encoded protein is CTSSKVNERGTSGPLNEYEQYF.

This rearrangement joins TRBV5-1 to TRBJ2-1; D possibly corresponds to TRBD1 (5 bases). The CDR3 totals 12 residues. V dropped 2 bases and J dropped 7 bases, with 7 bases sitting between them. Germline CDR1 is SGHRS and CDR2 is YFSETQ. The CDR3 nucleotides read TGCGCCAGCAGCTTAGACAGTAATGAGCAGTTCTTC. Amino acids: CASSLDSNEQFF.

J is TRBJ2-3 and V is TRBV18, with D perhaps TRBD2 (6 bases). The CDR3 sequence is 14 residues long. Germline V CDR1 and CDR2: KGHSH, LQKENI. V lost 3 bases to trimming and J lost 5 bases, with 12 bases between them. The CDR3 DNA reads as TGTGCCAGCTCACCCTGGAGGGTACGAGATACGCAGTATTTT. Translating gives CASSPWRVRDTQYF.

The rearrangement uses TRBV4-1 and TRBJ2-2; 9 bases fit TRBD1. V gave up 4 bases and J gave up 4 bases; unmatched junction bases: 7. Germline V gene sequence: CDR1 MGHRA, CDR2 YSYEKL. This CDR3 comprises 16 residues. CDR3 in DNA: TGCGCCAGCAGCCCAGACCGGGACAGGGCCACCGGGGAGCTGTTTTTT. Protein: CASSPDRDRATGELFF.

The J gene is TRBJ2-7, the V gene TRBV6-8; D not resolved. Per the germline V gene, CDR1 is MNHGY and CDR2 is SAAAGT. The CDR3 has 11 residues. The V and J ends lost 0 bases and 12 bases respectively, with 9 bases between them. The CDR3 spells CASSYSILLYF. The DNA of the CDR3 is TGTGCCAGCAGTTACTCGATTTTACTGTACTTC.

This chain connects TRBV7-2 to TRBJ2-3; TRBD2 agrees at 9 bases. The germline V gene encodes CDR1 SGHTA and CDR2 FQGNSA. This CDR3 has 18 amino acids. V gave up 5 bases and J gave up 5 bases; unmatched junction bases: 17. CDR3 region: CASSPAGRGTSFRDTQYF. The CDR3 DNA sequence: TGTGCCAGCAGCCCAGCGGGTAGGGGGACTAGCTTCAGAGATACGCAGTATTTT.

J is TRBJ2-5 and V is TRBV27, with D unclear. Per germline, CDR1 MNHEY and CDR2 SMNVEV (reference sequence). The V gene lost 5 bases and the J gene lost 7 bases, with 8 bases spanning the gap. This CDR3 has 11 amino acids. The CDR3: CASSVSGTQYF. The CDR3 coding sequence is TGTGCCAGCAGTGTCTCGGGGACCCAGTACTTC.

Here the CDR3 reads CASSLIGTDYGYTF. DNA for the CDR3: TGTGCCAGCAGCTTGATAGGGACTGACTATGGCTACACCTTC. This chain uses TRBV5-6 with TRBJ1-2; D is possibly TRBD1 (5 bases). There are 14 residues in the CDR3. The germline V gene encodes CDR1 SGHDT and CDR2 YYEEEE. V was cut by 1 base and J by 3 bases, with 10 bases left in between.

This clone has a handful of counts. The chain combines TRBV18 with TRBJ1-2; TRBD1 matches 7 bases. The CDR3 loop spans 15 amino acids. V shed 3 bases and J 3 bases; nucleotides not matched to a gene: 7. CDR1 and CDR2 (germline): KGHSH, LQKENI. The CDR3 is CASSPGQTEHYGYTF. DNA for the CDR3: TGTGCCAGCTCACCGGGACAGACCGAACACTATGGCTACACCTTC.

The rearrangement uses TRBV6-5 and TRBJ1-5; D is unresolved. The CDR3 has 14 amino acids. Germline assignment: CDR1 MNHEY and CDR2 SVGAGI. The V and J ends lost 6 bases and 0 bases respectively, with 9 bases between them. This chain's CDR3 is CASSRDYSNQPQHF. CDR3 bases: TGTGCCAGCAGCCGTGACTATAGCAATCAGCCCCAGCATTTT.

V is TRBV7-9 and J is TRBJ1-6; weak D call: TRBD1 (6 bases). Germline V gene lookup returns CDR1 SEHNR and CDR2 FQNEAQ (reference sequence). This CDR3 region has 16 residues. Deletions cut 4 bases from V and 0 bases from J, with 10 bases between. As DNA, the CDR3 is TGTGCCAGCAGCTACGGACAGAGCTCCTATAATTCACCCCTCCACTTT. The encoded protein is CASSYGQSSYNSPLHF. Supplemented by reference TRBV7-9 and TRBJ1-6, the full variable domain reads DTGVSQNPRHKITKRGQNVTFRCDPISEHNRLYWYRQTLGQGPEFLTYFQNEAQLEKSRLLSDRFSAERPKGSFSTLEIQRTEQGDSAMYLCASSYGQSSYNSPLHFGNGTRLTVT.

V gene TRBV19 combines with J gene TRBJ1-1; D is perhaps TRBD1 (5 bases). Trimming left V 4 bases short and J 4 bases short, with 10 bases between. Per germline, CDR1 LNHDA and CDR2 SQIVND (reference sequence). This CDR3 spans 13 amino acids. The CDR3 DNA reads TGTGCCAGTAGTACGACGGGGGGCACTGAAGCTTTCTTT. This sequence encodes CASSTTGGTEAFF.

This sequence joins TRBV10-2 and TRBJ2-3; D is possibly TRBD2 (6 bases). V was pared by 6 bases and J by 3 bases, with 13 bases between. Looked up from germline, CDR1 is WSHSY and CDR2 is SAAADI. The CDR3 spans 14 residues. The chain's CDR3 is CASREPGGTDTQYF. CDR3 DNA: TGCGCCAGCAGAGAGCCCGGGGGTACAGATACGCAGTATTTT.

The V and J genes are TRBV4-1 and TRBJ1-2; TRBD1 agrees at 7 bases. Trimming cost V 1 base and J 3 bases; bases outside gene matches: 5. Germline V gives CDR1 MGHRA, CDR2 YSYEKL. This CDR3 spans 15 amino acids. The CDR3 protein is CASSQGTGGYYGYTF. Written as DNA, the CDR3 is TGCGCCAGCAGCCAAGGGACAGGCGGGTACTATGGCTACACCTTC.

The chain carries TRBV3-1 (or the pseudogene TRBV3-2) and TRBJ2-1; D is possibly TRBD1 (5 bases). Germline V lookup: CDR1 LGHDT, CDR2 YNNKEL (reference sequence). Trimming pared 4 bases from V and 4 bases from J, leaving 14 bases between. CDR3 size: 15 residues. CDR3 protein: CASSLPRQPYNEQFF. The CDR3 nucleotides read TGTGCCAGCAGCCTGCCGAGACAGCCATACAATGAGCAGTTCTTC.

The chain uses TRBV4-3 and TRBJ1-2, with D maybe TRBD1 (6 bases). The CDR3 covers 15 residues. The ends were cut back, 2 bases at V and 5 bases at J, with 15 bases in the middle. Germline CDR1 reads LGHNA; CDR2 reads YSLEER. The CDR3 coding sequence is TGCGCCAGCAGCCAATACTTGGCAGGGGTATATGGCTACACCTTC. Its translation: CASSQYLAGVYGYTF.

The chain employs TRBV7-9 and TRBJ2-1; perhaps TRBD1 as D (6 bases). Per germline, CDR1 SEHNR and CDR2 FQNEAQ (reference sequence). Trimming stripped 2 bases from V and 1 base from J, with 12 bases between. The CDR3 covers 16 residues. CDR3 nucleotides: TGTGCCAGCAGCTTATCGGCTAGGGGGTCCTACAATGAGCAGTTCTTC. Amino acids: CASSLSARGSYNEQFF.